This T cell receptor beta chain was sequenced for a study of regulatory T cells in long-lasting Graves disease. This CDR3 is 14 amino acids long. The V gene's germline CDR1 is MNHEY and CDR2 SVGEGT. V was pared by 7 bases and J by 1 base, with 13 bases between. Time point denoted: newly diagnosed GD, antithyroid drugs for less than 3 months. RNA from PBMCs was the source of the TCR library. This clonotype was seen many times. Arm-PCR of CDR3 regions with iRepertoire HTBI primers generated TCR beta libraries. Using its own MiXCR run on the multiplex PCR reads, TCRdb lists one record per CDR3 protein. The sample consists of approximately 470,000 distinct CDR3 sequences, roughly 16% of them appearing once. These data were likewise used in another study, on T cells in Graves' hyperthyroidism and ophthalmopathy.

The chain recombines TRBV6-2 or TRBV6-3 with TRBJ1-1; weak D call: TRBD1 (6 bases). The starting material was peripheral blood mononuclear cells (PBMCs), obtained at new diagnosis, from a patient treated with antithyroid drugs. This clonotype was obtained from a middle-aged man with Graves disease. Here the CDR3 DNA reads TGTGCCAGCACCCTCACACAGGGGAACACTGAAGCTTTCTTT. Translating it yields CASTLTQGNTEAFF.